The 16 T cell receptor beta chains given below trace back to one sample, sequenced in a study of T cell responses to AZD1222 COVID-19 vaccine. TCRdb's copy holds only in-frame clones and misses some; the assay was immunoSEQ multiplex PCR. Of 170,000 or so clones detected, approximately 90% appear once; the ten largest clones hold about 2.8%. Sample: peripheral blood, taken on day 0 of AZD1222 vaccination. The receptor set was obtained from an adult in good health.

The CDR3 nucleotides read TGTGCCAGTAGTATAAGAATGAAGGACAGGGGGGAAAAACTGTTTTTT. It yields the protein CASSIRMKDRGEKLFF. V usage is TRBV19 and J usage is TRBJ1-4; the match to TRBD1 covers 10 bases. The germline V gene encodes CDR1 LNHDA and CDR2 SQIVND (reference sequence). V trimming: 2 bases; J trimming: 8 bases; junction bases outside the gene matches: 8. CDR3 length equals 16 residues.

V and J are TRBV2 and TRBJ1-1; D perhaps matches TRBD1 (6 bases). The CDR3 is made up of 15 amino acids. Trimming left V 5 bases short and J 4 bases short, with 17 bases between. Germline CDR1 and CDR2: SNHLY and FYNNEI. CDR3 DNA: TGTGCCAGCAGTCCTGGGCGGGGGCGATTCACTGAAGCTTTCTTT. Translation gives CASSPGRGRFTEAFF.

The gene calls are TRBV6-1 and TRBJ2-1; 8 bases align to TRBD1. There are 15 residues in the CDR3. Trimming at V came to 2 bases and at J to 8 bases, leaving 8 bases not matched to a gene. Germline-derived CDR1 and CDR2 are MNHNS and SASEGT. CDR3 amino acids: CASSEYGQGLDEQFF. CDR3 nucleotide sequence: TGTGCCAGCAGTGAATACGGACAGGGTCTCGATGAGCAGTTCTTC.

The chain is built from TRBV7-2 and TRBJ1-1; D gene ambiguous. Germline values: CDR1 SGHTA, CDR2 FQGNSA. This CDR3 region has 18 residues. The V end was cut by 1 base, the J end by 0 bases, with 18 bases between. The CDR3 region has the DNA TGTGCCAGCAGCTTAGAGGCTCCACACCTGATCATGAACACTGAAGCTTTCTTT. Translating it yields CASSLEAPHLIMNTEAFF.

This clone is a singleton in its sample. The same CDR3 arises from other DNA sequences in this sample as well. The chain employs TRBV7-2 and TRBJ1-1; no reliable D call. The CDR3 spans 13 residues. Looked up from germline, CDR1 is SGHTA and CDR2 is FQGNSA. V was trimmed by 5 bases and J by 2 bases, leaving 9 bases between them. This chain's CDR3 is CASSLTVNTEAFF. CDR3 coding DNA: TGTGCCAGCAGCCTTACAGTAAACACTGAAGCTTTCTTT.

The V gene is TRBV6-4, the J gene TRBJ1-2, with D hard to call. This CDR3 has 13 residues. V lost 5 bases and J 9 bases, leaving 16 bases between the germline ends. Germline V gene data show CDR1 as MRHNA and CDR2 as SNTAGT. In DNA form, the CDR3 reads TGTGCCAGCAGTATAGGGATTCCTAAACGCTACACCTTC. Encoded protein: CASSIGIPKRYTF.

The chain recombines TRBV7-6 with TRBJ1-5, with TRBD1 matching 8 bases. The V and J ends lost 5 bases and 6 bases, in that order; junction bases with no gene match: 6. CDR3 length: 14 residues. The germline V gene encodes CDR1 SGHVS and CDR2 FNYEAQ. Here the CDR3 reads CASSPGTGGQPQHF. The CDR3 region has the DNA TGTGCCAGCAGCCCTGGGACAGGTGGTCAGCCCCAGCATTTT. The full variable domain, rest sourced from reference TRBV7-6 and TRBJ1-5, is GAGVSQSPRYKVTKRGQDVALRCDPISGHVSLYWYRQALGQGPEFLTYFNYEAQQDKSGLPNDRFSAERPEGSISTLTIQRTEQRDSAMYRCASSPGTGGQPQHFGDGTRLSIL.

This clone was seen a handful of times. J is TRBJ2-7 and V is TRBV2; D is uncertain. The CDR3 covers 12 residues. V dropped 2 bases and J dropped 2 bases, with 4 bases sitting between them. From germline, CDR1 is SNHLY and CDR2 FYNNEI. The CDR3 DNA reads TGTGCCAGCAGTGAATCAGCCTACGAGCAGTACTTC. This gives the protein CASSESAYEQYF.

The genes are TRBV5-1 and TRBJ2-1; D may be TRBD2 (6 bases). The V gene lost 3 bases and the J gene lost 2 bases, with 12 bases spanning the gap. Germline CDR1 and CDR2: SGHRS and YFSETQ. This CDR3 is built from 15 residues. Here the CDR3 DNA reads TGCGCCAGCAGCTCCGGTGGGGAGGCCTACAATGAGCAGTTCTTC. It is translated as CASSSGGEAYNEQFF.

This chain uses TRBV7-3 with TRBJ2-1, with TRBD1 as a possible D gene (5 bases). The V gene's germline CDR1 is SGHTA and CDR2 FQGTGA. This CDR3 is 16 amino acids long. The V end was cut by 5 bases, the J end by 0 bases, with 14 bases between. CDR3: CASSTNRRSSYNEQFF. The CDR3 DNA sequence: TGTGCCAGCAGCACGAACAGGCGATCCTCCTACAATGAGCAGTTCTTC.

This clone was counted a single time. The CDR3 coding sequence is TGCGCCAGCAGCCTGCCCGGGACAGGGGGCGCGGGTGGCTACACCTTC. The encoded protein is CASSLPGTGGAGGYTF. This chain joins TRBV4-1 and TRBJ1-2, with TRBD1 matching 12 bases. Unmatched junction bases numbered 10, after V lost 4 bases and J lost 7 bases. The germline V gene encodes CDR1 MGHRA and CDR2 YSYEKL. The CDR3 is 16 residues long.

The chain couples TRBV19 to TRBJ1-4, with a tentative D call TRBD1 (5 bases). V was shortened by 2 bases and J by 8 bases, with 9 bases between the two germline ends. There are 13 residues in the CDR3. Germline CDR1 and CDR2: LNHDA and SQIVND (reference sequence). The CDR3 nucleotides read TGTGCCAGTAGTATACAGGCAGGGGAAAAACTGTTTTTT. Its translation is CASSIQAGEKLFF. The full variable domain, its missing parts supplied by reference TRBV19 and TRBJ1-4, is DGGITQSPKYLFRKEGQNVTLSCEQNLNHDAMYWYRQDPGQGLRLIYYSQIVNDFQKGDIAEGYSVSREKKESFPLTVTSAQKNPTAFYLCASSIQAGEKLFFGSGTQLSVL.

This rearrangement joins TRBV19 to TRBJ1-2; D is possibly TRBD1 (6 bases). The V end was cut by 3 bases, the J end by 8 bases, with 7 bases between. Germline V CDR1 and CDR2: LNHDA, SQIVND (reference sequence). The CDR3 spans 11 residues. The CDR3 DNA sequence: TGTGCCAGTAGTATTGGGGGCGGCTACACCTTC. Its protein is CASSIGGGYTF.

The chain combines TRBV7-2 with TRBJ1-6; D uncertain. The CDR3 sequence is 16 residues long. The germline CDR1 and CDR2 sequences are SGHTA and FQGNSA. Trimming cost V 5 bases and J 3 bases, with 14 bases left between them. The CDR3 spells CASSPWALGYNSPLHF. In DNA form, the CDR3 reads TGTGCCAGCAGCCCCTGGGCCCTTGGCTATAATTCACCCCTCCACTTT.

The rearrangement joins TRBV11-2 to TRBJ2-3; 11 bases line up with TRBD1. Germline V gene lookup returns CDR1 SGHAT and CDR2 FQNNGV. V was clipped by 4 bases and J by 4 bases; unmatched bases: 7. There are 16 residues in the CDR3. DNA for the CDR3: TGTGCCAGCAGCTCCTGGACAGGGGGCATGTCAGATACGCAGTATTTT. It translates to CASSSWTGGMSDTQYF.

The chain is built from TRBV10-3 and TRBJ2-7, with TRBD2 matching over 10 bases. Per the germline V gene, CDR1 is ENHRY and CDR2 is SYGVKD. The CDR3 is 13 residues long. J was trimmed by 6 bases and V by 2 bases; bases with no gene match: 1. CDR3 coding DNA: TGTGCCATCAGTGAGAGCGGGGGGGCCGAGCAGTACTTC. Its translation: CAISESGGAEQYF.